These 30 T cell receptor beta chains share one sample of origin, sequenced in a study of Graves' ophthalmopathy and Graves' hyperthyroidism. From RNA, the CDR3 regions of TCR beta chains were amplified and sequenced. Second-round multiplex PCR came after a first-round RT-PCR that employed HTBI primers. MiXCR, run by TCRdb on the multiplex PCR reads, gives a single entry per CDR3 protein. The table includes some 210,000 distinct CDR3 sequences, less than 30% detected once. Material for sequencing was peripheral blood. Source of these receptors: a man between 50 and 59 years old with Graves' ophthalmopathy.

The table lists this clonotype with many counts. The CDR3 loop reads CAYGDTGELFF. The CDR3 region has the DNA TGTGCTTACGGGGACACCGGGGAGCTGTTTTTT. This rearrangement joins TRBV30 to TRBJ2-2, with D maybe TRBD2 (5 bases). The CDR3 is 11 amino acids. Germline V lookup: CDR1 GTSNPN, CDR2 SVGIG (reference sequence).

Many counts were recorded for this clonotype. CDR3 nucleotides: TGTGCCAGCGGTTGGGGACAGCAATACGAGCAGTACTTC. It is translated as CASGWGQQYEQYF. J is TRBJ2-7 and V is TRBV27; 7 positions match TRBD1. CDR1 is MNHEY, CDR2 SMNVEV, per germline (reference sequence). The CDR3 has 13 residues. The V segment lost 8 bases and the J segment 4 bases; nucleotides outside the gene matches: 8.

This clonotype appeared many times. V usage is TRBV7-9 and J usage is TRBJ2-7, with D hard to call. Germline V gives CDR1 SEHNR, CDR2 FQNEAQ (reference sequence). Deletions cut 1 base from V and 1 base from J, with 11 bases between. The CDR3 is 15 amino acids. The CDR3 nucleotides are TGTGCCAGCAGCTTAGTCTCTGGCGGATCCTACGAGCAGTACTTC. Residues: CASSLVSGGSYEQYF.

This clonotype was seen ten or more times. The V gene is TRBV28, the J gene TRBJ1-1; possibly TRBD1 for D (5 bases). This CDR3 comprises 13 residues. V lost 10 bases and J 0 bases, leaving 12 bases between the germline ends. Germline CDR1 MDHEN, CDR2 SYDVKM. In DNA form, the CDR3 reads TGTGCCACCTGGAAACAGGTGAACACTGAAGCTTTCTTT. Translating gives CATWKQVNTEAFF.

V and J are TRBV6-2 or TRBV6-3 and TRBJ2-7; 8 bases are a match to TRBD2. CDR1 MNHEY and CDR2 SVGEGT come from the germline V gene. V lost 4 bases and J lost 9; bases outside the gene matches: 11. The CDR3 runs to 14 residues. CDR3 loop: CASSSLAERSGQYF. The CDR3 nucleotides read TGTGCCAGCAGTTCACTAGCGGAGAGATCAGGGCAGTACTTC.

This clonotype was counted at least ten times. The chain has TRBV12-3 or TRBV12-4 and TRBJ2-7; TRBD2 is a possible D gene (5 bases). V was cut by 3 bases and J by 6 bases, with 15 bases left in between. The CDR3 extends over 14 amino acids. Here the CDR3 reads CASSFGEMGSEQYF. Written as DNA, the CDR3 is TGTGCCAGCAGTTTTGGAGAAATGGGGAGCGAGCAGTACTTC.

In its sample, this clonotype was seen many times. The gene calls are TRBV28 and TRBJ1-6, with D possibly matching TRBD1 (6 bases). This CDR3 has 15 amino acids. Germline loops: CDR1 MDHEN, CDR2 SYDVKM. V was shortened by 1 base and J by 6 bases, with 10 bases between the two germline ends. CDR3 in DNA: TGTGCCAGCAGTTTATCAGGGGCGGGTAATTCACCCCTCCACTTT. Protein: CASSLSGAGNSPLHF.

This clonotype was observed many times. The CDR3 sequence: CASSYSKYRDEQYF. For the CDR3, the DNA is TGTGCCAGCAGTTACTCGAAGTACAGGGACGAGCAGTACTTC. V is TRBV6-6 and J is TRBJ2-7; the D gene is possibly TRBD1 (6 bases). V was trimmed by 0 bases and J by 5 bases, leaving 11 bases between them. Germline-derived CDR1 and CDR2 are MNHNY and SVGAGI (reference sequence). This CDR3 is 14 amino acids long.

The genes are TRBV28 and TRBJ2-5; D might be TRBD2 (6 bases). There are 16 residues in the CDR3. V shed 4 bases and J shed 4 bases, with 19 bases lying between them. Germline-derived CDR1 and CDR2 are MDHEN and SYDVKM. The CDR3 nucleotides are TGTGCCAGCAGTTACGCTCCTAACCGGGGGATAGAGACCCAGTACTTC. Amino acids: CASSYAPNRGIETQYF.

This clonotype was found many times. V and J are TRBV4-1 and TRBJ2-2, with D possibly TRBD2 on 5 matching bases. Germline CDR1 is MGHRA and CDR2 is YSYEKL. V was cut by 4 bases and J by 4 bases, with 19 bases left in between. CDR3 length: 17 amino acids. CDR3 sequence: CASSPASPLAVTGELFF. In DNA, the CDR3 is TGCGCCAGCAGCCCCGCTTCTCCGCTAGCAGTCACCGGGGAGCTGTTTTTT.

This clonotype was counted ten times or more. For the CDR3, the DNA is TGTGCCAGCAGCTCGACCCACAGGGACCAAGAGACCCAGTACTTC. As protein: CASSSTHRDQETQYF. The chain links TRBV7-2 to TRBJ2-5, with TRBD1 as a possible D gene (6 bases). The CDR3 extends over 15 amino acids. Germline CDR1 SGHTA, CDR2 FQGNSA. Trimming took off 4 bases at V and 0 bases at J, with 12 bases between the two ends.

The chain links TRBV6-1 to TRBJ2-2; D possibly corresponds to TRBD2 (6 bases). Germline CDR1 is MNHNS and CDR2 is SASEGT. The CDR3 has 16 amino acids. Trimming took off 3 bases at V and 1 base at J, with 12 bases between the two ends. The CDR3 coding sequence is TGTGCCAGCAGTGACCGGAGGGTCATGAACACCGGGGAGCTGTTTTTT. It encodes CASSDRRVMNTGELFF.

This clonotype has at least ten counts. V usage is TRBV11-2 and J usage is TRBJ2-7; a possible D gene is TRBD1 (5 bases). V lost 5 bases, J lost 0 bases, and 17 bases lay in between. CDR3 length: 16 residues. Germline CDR1 SGHAT, CDR2 FQNNGV. The DNA of the CDR3 is TGTGCCAGCAGCCGGACATTTTCTAAGAGCTCCTACGAGCAGTACTTC. Protein product: CASSRTFSKSSYEQYF.

This clonotype was recorded at least ten times. The chain uses TRBV2 and TRBJ1-1, with D possibly being TRBD1 (5 bases). With 5 bases removed from V and 1 base from J, the gap between germline ends came to 11 bases. The CDR3 sequence is 14 residues long. Germline-derived CDR1 and CDR2 are SNHLY and FYNNEI. The DNA for the CDR3 is TGTGCCAGCAGTCCCGGGACGGAGAACACTGAAGCTTTCTTT. Its protein is CASSPGTENTEAFF.

This rearrangement joins TRBV18 to TRBJ1-1, with 7 bases matching TRBD1. Germline CDR1 KGHSH, CDR2 LQKENI. V lost 6 bases, J lost 0 bases, and 7 bases stayed unmatched. This CDR3 is 15 amino acids long. Written as DNA, the CDR3 is TGTGCCAGCTCCCCTGAACAGGGGATGAACACTGAAGCTTTCTTT. Translating gives CASSPEQGMNTEAFF. Looking up the rest from reference TRBV18 and TRBJ1-1 gives the full variable domain: NAGVMQNPRHLVRRRGQEARLRCSPMKGHSHVYWYRQLPEEGLKFMVYLQKENIIDESGMPKERFSAEFPKEGPSILRIQQVVRGDSAAYFCASSPEQGMNTEAFFGQGTRLTVV.

This clonotype occurred many times. The chain links TRBV28 to TRBJ1-1; no clear D. CDR1 is MDHEN, CDR2 SYDVKM, per germline. Trimming left V 2 bases short and J 1 base short, with 11 bases between. CDR3 length equals 15 residues. The CDR3 nucleotides are TGTGCCAGCAGTTTACGGGCCACCAGGAACACTGAAGCTTTCTTT. Encoded protein: CASSLRATRNTEAFF.

V is TRBV19 and J is TRBJ1-6, with 8 nucleotides matching TRBD1. V was pared by 8 bases and J by 0 bases, with 9 bases of the junction left unmatched. Germline CDR1 LNHDA, CDR2 SQIVND (reference sequence). This CDR3 is built from 17 residues. The DNA of the CDR3 is TGTGCCAGTGGAGACAGGGGCGGGAGCTCCTATAATTCACCCCTCCACTTT. It specifies CASGDRGGSSYNSPLHF. The variable domain in full, with the rest retrieved from reference TRBV19 and TRBJ1-6, is DGGITQSPKYLFRKEGQNVTLSCEQNLNHDAMYWYRQDPGQGLRLIYYSQIVNDFQKGDIAEGYSVSREKKESFPLTVTSAQKNPTAFYLCASGDRGGSSYNSPLHFGNGTRLTVT.

The V and J genes are TRBV6-1 and TRBJ1-2; D is perhaps TRBD1 (6 bases). V was pared by 5 bases and J by 6 bases, with 19 bases between. CDR1 and CDR2 (germline): MNHNS, SASEGT. This CDR3 has 15 residues. CDR3 in amino acids: CASSISGERKNGYTF. The DNA for the CDR3 is TGTGCCAGCAGTATATCAGGGGAGAGGAAAAATGGCTACACCTTC.

This clonotype appeared many times. J is TRBJ2-3 and V is TRBV6-1, with 10 bases identical to TRBD2. There are 16 residues in the CDR3. Germline V gene sequence: CDR1 MNHNS, CDR2 SASEGT. After removal of 6 bases from V and 2 bases from J, the junction contained 8 bases not matched to a gene. The CDR3, as DNA: TGTGCCAGCAGAGTTCTAGCGGGAGTAAACACAGATACGCAGTATTTT. Translating it yields CASRVLAGVNTDTQYF.

This clonotype was detected many times. The genes are TRBV12-3 or TRBV12-4 and TRBJ2-2; TRBD1 agrees at 9 bases. This CDR3 spans 16 amino acids. V lost 6 bases to trimming and J lost 6 bases; unmatched junction nucleotides: 11. The CDR3 sequence: CASSRTGQGSAGELFF. Written as DNA, the CDR3 is TGTGCCAGCAGCCGAACGGGACAGGGCTCGGCCGGGGAGCTGTTTTTT.

This clonotype occurred many times. A junction boundary mismatches the germline segment, possibly from a read error. The gene calls are TRBV6-6 and TRBJ1-2; D is unclear. Looked up from germline, CDR1 is MNHNY and CDR2 is SVGAGI (reference sequence). This CDR3 is built from 13 residues. The CDR3 DNA follows: TGTGCCAGCAGTTACCATGGGCTGTATGGCTATACCTTC. Translation: CASSYHGLYGYTF.

V gene TRBV9 combines with J gene TRBJ2-7; the D gene is possibly TRBD2 (6 bases). There are 14 residues in the CDR3. Between the trimmed V and J ends, which lost 5 bases and 3 bases, there was a span of 15 bases. In germline, CDR1 is SGDLS, CDR2 YYNGEE. The chain's CDR3 is CASRPLATDYEQYF. CDR3 nucleotides: TGTGCCAGCAGACCCCTAGCGACTGACTACGAGCAGTACTTC.

This clonotype has at least ten counts. This chain links TRBV24-1 with TRBJ1-2, with unresolved D. The CDR3 spans 12 residues. Germline lookup yields CDR1 KGHDR and CDR2 SFDVKD. Trimming removed 4 bases from V and 8 bases from J, with 10 bases in between. CDR3: CATSDPLRGYTF. The CDR3 DNA reads TGTGCCACCAGTGACCCCTTGAGAGGCTACACCTTC.

This clonotype has a count of ten or more. The chain links TRBV19 to TRBJ2-5; D is perhaps TRBD2 (6 bases). The CDR3 covers 15 residues. The V and J ends lost 3 bases and 3 bases respectively, with 14 bases between them. Germline V gene lookup returns CDR1 LNHDA and CDR2 SQIVND (reference sequence). CDR3 bases: TGTGCCAGTAGTATCGGAGGGACTGGGGAAGAGACCCAGTACTTC. It encodes CASSIGGTGEETQYF.

Ten or more counts support this clonotype. This chain links TRBV27 with TRBJ2-7; 7 nucleotides line up with TRBD1. V lost 5 bases and J lost 1; bases outside the gene matches: 5. This CDR3 is built from 14 residues. Germline assignment: CDR1 MNHEY and CDR2 SMNVEV (reference sequence). CDR3 loop: CASSTGTDSYEQYF. The CDR3 nucleotides read TGTGCCAGCAGTACTGGGACAGATTCCTACGAGCAGTACTTC.

This clonotype was counted many times. J is TRBJ1-1 and V is TRBV5-1; no firm D call. The CDR3 is made up of 14 amino acids. Germline assignment: CDR1 SGHRS and CDR2 YFSETQ. V lost 4 bases, J lost 0 bases, and 10 bases lay in between. The chain's CDR3 is CASSGSTVNTEAFF. The CDR3 region has the DNA TGCGCCAGCAGCGGCTCGACGGTGAACACTGAAGCTTTCTTT.

This clonotype was counted many times. The gene calls are TRBV24-1 and TRBJ1-2; D uncertain. Germline lookup yields CDR1 KGHDR and CDR2 SFDVKD. V lost 3 bases, J lost 7 bases, and 8 bases lay in between. This CDR3 comprises 12 residues. The CDR3, as DNA: TGTGCCACCAGTGATGGAGAGTCTGGCTACACCTTC. Amino acid sequence: CATSDGESGYTF.

At least ten counts were recorded for this clonotype. The V call is TRBV6-2 or TRBV6-3, the J call TRBJ1-2; the match to TRBD1 covers 7 bases. The CDR3 consists of 13 residues. CDR1 is MNHEY and CDR2 is SVGEGT in the germline V gene. V dropped 5 bases and J dropped 3; count of bases not matched to a gene: 3. CDR3 sequence (DNA): TGTGCCAGCAGTAAAACAGGGGACTATGGCTACACCTTC. Amino acid sequence: CASSKTGDYGYTF.

This clonotype was seen repeatedly, ten times or more. The rearrangement joins TRBV28 to TRBJ1-6, with TRBD1 as a possible D gene (6 bases). The CDR3 runs 15 residues. Germline loops: CDR1 MDHEN, CDR2 SYDVKM. V was shortened by 6 bases and J by 0 bases, with 9 bases between the two germline ends. CDR3 in amino acids: CASRGTSSYNSPLHF. CDR3 in DNA: TGTGCCAGCAGGGGGACAAGCTCCTATAATTCACCCCTCCACTTT.

The chain couples TRBV7-8 to TRBJ2-5, with D possibly matching TRBD1 (5 bases). The germline V and J ends were trimmed by 1 base and 5 bases, with 11 bases remaining between them. Germline loops: CDR1 SGHVS, CDR2 FQNEAQ. CDR3 length: 14 residues. The CDR3 sequence: CASSLDQGAETQYF. The CDR3 DNA follows: TGTGCCAGCAGCTTAGACCAGGGTGCGGAGACCCAGTACTTC.